This record covers a single T cell receptor (beta chain). This clonotype is assessed as medium-sized (0.01 to 0.1%). Its antigen remains undetermined. No much larger clonotype is one base removed from it; base qualities were not supplied. In this study, sorted CD4+ and CD8+ T cells from the blood of healthy subjects and of severe aplastic anemia patients had their TCR repertoires deep-sequenced. Ficoll-Paque density gradient centrifugation was used to isolate peripheral blood mononuclear cells. CD4+ and CD8+ T cells were sorted by FACS or magnetic beads before DNA extraction. These data come from a study of CD8+CD57+ T cells in acquired aplastic anemia (dated by TCRdb to 2017 to 2018). For the wider study: A mean of around 3.2 ug of DNA, ranging from about 0.19 to 30 ug, was extracted from sorted CD4+ and CD8+ cells. Mean read counts for healthy donor samples were around 10 million for CD4+ cells and 11.0 million for CD8+ cells.

General conclusions and limits of the study: CD8+ Simpson's diversity did not differ significantly between patients and healthy controls (P=0.060). Although twenty-nine CD8+ CDR3 sequences were shared by patients and controls, these sequences appeared highly expressed in patients and within the immunodominant clones of patients.

Genomic DNA served as template for TCR beta VDJ combination and CDR3 sequence profiling. An Illumina HiSeq 2000 was used for TCR repertoire sequencing. The authors' analysis ran thus. Repertoires were assessed using TRBV/TRBJ rearrangement plots, CDR3 size and DJ length profiles, and Simpson's diversity index. The most abundant DNA sequence in the deep sequencing data was defined as the immunodominant clone. CDR3 amino acid sequences were checked for sharing between subjects and were compared against published repertoires and the VDJdb database. Using fastp at Q25 and MiXCR, TCRdb reprocessed the public reads and kept productive beta chains. Rows matching on CDR3 protein sequence are summarized as one entry with the most common DNA and genes. The V and J calls reflect TCRdb's pipeline rather than the authors' work. In all, the sample holds tens of thousands of distinct CDR3 sequences, and under 50% of those were seen once. Clones ranked in the top ten supply about 66% of the sample.

The germline V gene (reference sequence) provides CDR1 LNHDA and CDR2 SQIVND. Cut back by 5 bases and 7 bases, the V and J ends lie 15 bases apart. The CDR3 holds 13 amino acids from the cysteine to the phenylalanine. This entry keeps only the CDR3 DNA: 39 bases, framed from base 1. The sequencing input was sorted CD4+, CD8+, or CD8+CD57+ T cells (not recorded which) from PBMCs. The origin of this receptor is a human donor in good health, serving as a control. The rearranged segments are TRBV19 and TRBJ2-7; the best D guess is TRBD1, with 8 bases matching. CDR3 reads: CASSQQGGEEQYF. The bases are TGTGCCAGTAGTCAACAGGGGGGGGAAGAGCAGTACTTC. The CDR3 plus the reference TRBV19 and TRBJ2-7 genes for the other parts give the full variable domain: DGGITQSPKYLFRKEGQNVTLSCEQNLNHDAMYWYRQDPGQGLRLIYYSQIVNDFQKGDIAEGYSVSREKKESFPLTVTSAQKNPTAFYLCASSQQGGEEQYFGPGTRLTVT.